The entry below describes one T cell receptor (beta chain). As yet, its antigen is unknown. The source of the sample is a study of shared clonotypes between healthy human individuals. Study-wide findings and caveats: On the whole, naive subsets had larger estimated richness than memory subsets had.

V was cut by 7 bases and J by 7 bases, with 11 bases left in between. Germline V gives CDR1 MNHNS, CDR2 SASEGT. The CDR3 sequence is 12 residues long. The assay was immunoSEQ multiplex PCR, and TCRdb's table has in-frame clones only and misses some. The sample lists roughly 2 million clones; 85% to 95% were seen once. The clonotype originates from a man between 18 and 29 years old in good health. The sequenced sample was naive CD4+ T cells sorted from blood. Subset defined: CD45RA+ positively selected. The genes are TRBV6-1 and TRBJ1-5; D might be TRBD1 (6 bases). The CDR3 DNA sequence: TGTGCCAGCAAGGAGACAGGCCAGCCCCAGCATTTT. Amino acid sequence: CASKETGQPQHF.